Below, one T cell receptor beta chain is given with its context. This specimen belongs to a study of blood T cell repertoires in COVID-19. Using immunoSEQ multiplex PCR, the repertoire was profiled, and TCRdb retains in-frame clones only, with some absent. The repertoire consists of about 380,000 clones, with 89% occurring once and the leading ten covering about 1.2%. The CDR3 runs 13 residues. The germline V gene has CDR1 SQVTM and CDR2 ANQGSEA. Trimming left V 5 bases short and J 7 bases short, with 15 bases between. V is TRBV29-1 and J is TRBJ2-4; perhaps TRBD1 as D (6 bases). This receptor was taken from a man between 40 and 49 years old with acute or convalescent COVID-19. The sequencing input was peripheral blood. The CDR3 here is CSVLVTGRNIQYF. The CDR3 region has the DNA TGCAGCGTTCTGGTGACAGGCAGGAACATTCAGTACTTC.